One T cell receptor beta chain is described in this entry. Its antigen is undetermined. This entry belongs to a study of T-cell memory formation after mild COVID-19. Study context: Clusters were largely donor specific. The study's findings and limits: There were some responding clones in pre-infection memory, which suggested that cross-reactive memory had joined. Contracting CD4+ clones lay largely in CM and EM, with CD8+ ones residing in EMRA.

Germline CDR1 is DFQATT and CDR2 is SNEGSKA (reference sequence). V was clipped by 3 bases and J by 4 bases, with 7 bases between them. This CDR3 spans 12 amino acids. UMIs and sample barcodes were carried by the TCR alpha and TCR beta cDNA libraries that 5'RACE produced using constant-segment primers. TCRdb reprocessed the 5' RACE reads with MiXCR, giving one entry per CDR3 protein. This table has 350,000 to 450,000 distinct CDR3 sequences, around 30% appearing once. The TCR sequence derives from an adult woman who had mild COVID-19 (a few samples of this study predate the infection). Cell type and time point are not known. The source material was PBMCs or a T cell subset sorted from them (not recorded which). The rearrangement uses TRBV20-1 and TRBJ1-5; D is undetermined. The CDR3 spells CSASGLNQPQHF. In DNA form, the CDR3 reads TGCAGTGCTAGTGGGCTTAATCAGCCCCAGCATTTT.